This T cell receptor (beta chain) was sequenced in a study of CXCR3-negative and CXCR3-positive naive CD8 T cells. The authors prepared UMI-labeled TRB cDNA libraries by 5' RACE. TCRdb reprocessed the 5' RACE reads and stores each CDR3 protein as one record, lacking DNA. The table for this sample gives approximately 70,000 distinct CDR3 sequences. Germline loops: CDR1 SQVTM, CDR2 ANQGSEA. There are 17 residues in the CDR3. General observations from the study: Naive CXCR3-negative and CXCR3-positive cells had similar TRBV-TRBJ usage; memory differed.

Points on this clonotype: As yet, its antigen is unknown.

This receptor was taken from a human donor in good health. Some clones in this sample may be carry-over from other donors' samples. The sample taken for sequencing was naive CXCR3- CD8+ T cells from blood. Noted subset: CD45RO-CCR7+CD27+CD95- naive CD8+ T cells lacking CXCR3 (TNR3-). The chain links TRBV29-1 to TRBJ1-2; TCRdb designates TRBD1, a call that cannot be tested without DNA. This CDR3 reads CSVGGQGNRGANYGYTF.